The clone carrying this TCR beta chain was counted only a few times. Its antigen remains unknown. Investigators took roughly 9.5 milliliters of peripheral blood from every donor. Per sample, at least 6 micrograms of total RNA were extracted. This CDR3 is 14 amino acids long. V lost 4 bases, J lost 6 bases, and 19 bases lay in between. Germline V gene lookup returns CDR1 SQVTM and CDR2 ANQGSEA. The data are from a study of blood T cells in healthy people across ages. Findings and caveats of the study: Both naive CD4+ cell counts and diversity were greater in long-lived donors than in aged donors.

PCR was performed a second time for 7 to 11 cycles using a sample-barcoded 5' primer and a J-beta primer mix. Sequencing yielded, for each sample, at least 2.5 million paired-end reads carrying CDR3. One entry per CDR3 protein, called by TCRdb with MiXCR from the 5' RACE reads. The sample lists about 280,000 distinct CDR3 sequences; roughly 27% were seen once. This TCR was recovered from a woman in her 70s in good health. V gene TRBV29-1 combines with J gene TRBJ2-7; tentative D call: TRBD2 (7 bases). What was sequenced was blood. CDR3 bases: TGCAGCGTTGTCCCCCCAAAAAGGGGGGGCGAGCAGTACTTC. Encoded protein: CSVVPPKRGGEQYF.